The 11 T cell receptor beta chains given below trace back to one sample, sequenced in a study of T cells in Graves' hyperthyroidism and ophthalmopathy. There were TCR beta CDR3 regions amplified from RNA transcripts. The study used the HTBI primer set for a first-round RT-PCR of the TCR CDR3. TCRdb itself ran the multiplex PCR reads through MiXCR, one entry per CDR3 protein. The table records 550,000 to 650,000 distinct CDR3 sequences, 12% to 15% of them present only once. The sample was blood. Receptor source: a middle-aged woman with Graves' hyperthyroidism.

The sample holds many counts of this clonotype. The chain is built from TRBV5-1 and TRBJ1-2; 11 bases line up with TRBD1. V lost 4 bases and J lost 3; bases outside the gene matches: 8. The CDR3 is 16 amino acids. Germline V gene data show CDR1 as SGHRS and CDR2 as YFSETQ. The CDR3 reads CASSDGQGAFHYGYTF. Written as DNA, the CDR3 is TGCGCCAGCAGCGACGGACAGGGGGCGTTTCACTATGGCTACACCTTC.

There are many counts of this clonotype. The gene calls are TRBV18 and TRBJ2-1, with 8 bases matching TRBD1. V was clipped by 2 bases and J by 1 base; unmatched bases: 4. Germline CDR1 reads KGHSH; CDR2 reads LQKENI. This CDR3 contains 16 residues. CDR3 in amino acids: CASSPGQGYSYNEQFF. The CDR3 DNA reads TGTGCCAGCTCACCAGGACAGGGCTATTCCTACAATGAGCAGTTCTTC.

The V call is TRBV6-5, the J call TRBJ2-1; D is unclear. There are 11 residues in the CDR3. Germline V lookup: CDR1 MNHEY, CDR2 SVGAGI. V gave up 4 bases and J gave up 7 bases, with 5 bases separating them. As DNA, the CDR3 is TGTGCCAGCAGTTCCGCGAATGAGCAGTTCTTC. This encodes CASSSANEQFF.

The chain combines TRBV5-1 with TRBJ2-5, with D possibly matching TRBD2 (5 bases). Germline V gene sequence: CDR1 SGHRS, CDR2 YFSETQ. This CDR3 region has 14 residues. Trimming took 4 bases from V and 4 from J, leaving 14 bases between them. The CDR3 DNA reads TGCGCCAGCAGCCCCCGGGCGGGCCCAGAGACCCAGTACTTC. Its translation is CASSPRAGPETQYF.

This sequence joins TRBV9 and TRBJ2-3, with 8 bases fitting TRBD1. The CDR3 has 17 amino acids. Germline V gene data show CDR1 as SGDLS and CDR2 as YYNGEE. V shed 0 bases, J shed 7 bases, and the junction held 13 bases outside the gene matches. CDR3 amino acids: CASSVDDRGLFKYTQYF. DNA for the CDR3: TGTGCCAGCAGCGTAGATGACAGGGGACTTTTCAAGTATACGCAGTATTTT.

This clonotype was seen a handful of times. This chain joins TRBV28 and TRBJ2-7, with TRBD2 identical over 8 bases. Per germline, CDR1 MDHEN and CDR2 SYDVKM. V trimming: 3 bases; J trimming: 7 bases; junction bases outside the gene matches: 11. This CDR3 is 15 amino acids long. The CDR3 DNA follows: TGTGCCAGCAGTTTGCGGCTAGCGGGTTGGTCGGAGCAGTACTTC. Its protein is CASSLRLAGWSEQYF.

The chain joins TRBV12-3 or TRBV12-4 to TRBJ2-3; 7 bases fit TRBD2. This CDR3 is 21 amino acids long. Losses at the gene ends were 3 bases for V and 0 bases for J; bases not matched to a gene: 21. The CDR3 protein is CASSLWDYGPTYPYSTDTQYF. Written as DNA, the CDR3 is TGTGCCAGCAGTTTGTGGGACTACGGGCCAACTTACCCATATAGCACAGATACGCAGTATTTT.

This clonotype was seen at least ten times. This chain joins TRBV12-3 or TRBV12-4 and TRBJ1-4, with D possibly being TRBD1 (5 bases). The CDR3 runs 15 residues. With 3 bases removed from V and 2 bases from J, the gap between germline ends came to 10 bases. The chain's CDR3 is CASSFRGVTNEKLFF. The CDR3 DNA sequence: TGTGCCAGCAGTTTTAGGGGAGTGACTAATGAAAAACTGTTTTTT.

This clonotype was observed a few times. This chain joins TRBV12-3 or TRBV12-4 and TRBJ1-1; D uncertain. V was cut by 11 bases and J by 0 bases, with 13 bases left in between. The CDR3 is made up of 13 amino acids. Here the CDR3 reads CAARGRVNTEAFF. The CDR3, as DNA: TGTGCCGCCCGAGGGAGGGTGAACACTGAAGCTTTCTTT.

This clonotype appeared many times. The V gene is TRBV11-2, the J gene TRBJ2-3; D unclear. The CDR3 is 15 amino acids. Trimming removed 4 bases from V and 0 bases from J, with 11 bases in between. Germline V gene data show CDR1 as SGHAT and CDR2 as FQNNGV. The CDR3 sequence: CASSYTATSTDTQYF. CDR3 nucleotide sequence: TGTGCCAGCAGCTATACAGCGACCAGCACAGATACGCAGTATTTT.

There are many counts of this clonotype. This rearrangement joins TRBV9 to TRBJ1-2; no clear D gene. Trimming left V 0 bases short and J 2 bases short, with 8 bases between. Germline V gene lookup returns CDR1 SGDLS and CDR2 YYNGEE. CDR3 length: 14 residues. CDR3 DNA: TGTGCCAGCAGCGTAGCTGGGATGAACTATGGCTACACCTTC. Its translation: CASSVAGMNYGYTF.